This TCR beta chain was identified during a study of cytomegalovirus exposure and HLA in healthy donors. The primer mix had 60 Vbeta and 13 Jbeta primers. Measured with immunoSEQ multiplex PCR; TCRdb has only the in-frame clones, and not every one. The table includes fewer than 100,000 clones, around 81% detected once. Trimming removed 0 bases at V and 11 bases at J, with 10 bases between. This CDR3 spans 12 amino acids. CDR1 is SGHDN, CDR2 FVKESK, per germline. The source of this sequence is a male donor in good health and CMV-seronegative. Sequenced sample: PBMCs. V usage is TRBV14 and J usage is TRBJ1-1; D might be TRBD1 (5 bases). CDR3 amino acids: CASSQDRVKAFF. DNA of the CDR3: TGTGCCAGCAGCCAAGACAGGGTAAAGGCTTTCTTT.